Listed below are T cell receptor beta chains from one sample, sequenced in a study of identical twins. TCRdb redid the calling of the 5' RACE reads with MiXCR, one entry per CDR3 protein. The table includes around 500,000 distinct CDR3 sequences, 13% to 15% detected once. Another study also made use of these data, one on yellow fever vaccine responses in identical twins.

The sequencing sample was made of CD4+ T cells sorted from blood. These receptors all come from a woman aged 18-29 years in good health. Both conserved end residues are part of each CDR3. A D gene is named only where the DNA matches it firmly.

CASSVVARRCYEQYF | TRBJ2-7 | TRBV9 | NA
CASSKAGTENPPYEQYF | TRBJ2-7 | TRBV5-1 | TRBD1
CASRPRGARTDTQYF | TRBJ2-3 | TRBV3-1 | NA
CASSLAGTPSYNEQFF | TRBJ2-1 | TRBV5-1 | NA
CASSPIIIRGPNTGELFF | TRBJ2-2 | TRBV14 | NA
CASSPRLAGNNEQFF | TRBJ2-1 | TRBV7-6 | TRBD2
CASSWGHVNTGELFF | TRBJ2-2 | TRBV12-3/TRBV12-4 | NA
CAINTGEFPEAFF | TRBJ1-1 | TRBV10-3 | NA
CASSLGPVSYEQYF | TRBJ2-7 | TRBV6-1 | NA
CATSRTWNTGNEQFF | TRBJ2-1 | TRBV15 | NA
CASSSVYRGETEAFF | TRBJ1-1 | TRBV7-6 | NA
CASSKGLDTQYF | TRBJ2-3 | TRBV7-2 | NA
CASSQVVTSDLGGTDTQYF | TRBJ2-3 | TRBV4-3 | TRBD2
CATSGLQETQYF | TRBJ2-5 | TRBV10-3 | NA
CASSHANYGYTF | TRBJ1-2 | TRBV12-3/TRBV12-4 | NA
CASSLAWRDYYNEQFF | TRBJ2-1 | TRBV12-3/TRBV12-4 | NA
CASSPKDSTGELFF | TRBJ2-2 | TRBV11-1 | NA
CASSFERETFF | TRBJ2-1 | TRBV5-5 | NA
CASSPRATRLLSGELFF | TRBJ2-2 | TRBV6-1 | NA
CATSDWGTSGGGSYNEQFF | TRBJ2-1 | TRBV24-1 | TRBD2
CASSQGFGARGPYEQYF | TRBJ2-7 | TRBV23-1 | NA
CASSPRMDSPLQYF | TRBJ2-4 | TRBV5-1 | NA